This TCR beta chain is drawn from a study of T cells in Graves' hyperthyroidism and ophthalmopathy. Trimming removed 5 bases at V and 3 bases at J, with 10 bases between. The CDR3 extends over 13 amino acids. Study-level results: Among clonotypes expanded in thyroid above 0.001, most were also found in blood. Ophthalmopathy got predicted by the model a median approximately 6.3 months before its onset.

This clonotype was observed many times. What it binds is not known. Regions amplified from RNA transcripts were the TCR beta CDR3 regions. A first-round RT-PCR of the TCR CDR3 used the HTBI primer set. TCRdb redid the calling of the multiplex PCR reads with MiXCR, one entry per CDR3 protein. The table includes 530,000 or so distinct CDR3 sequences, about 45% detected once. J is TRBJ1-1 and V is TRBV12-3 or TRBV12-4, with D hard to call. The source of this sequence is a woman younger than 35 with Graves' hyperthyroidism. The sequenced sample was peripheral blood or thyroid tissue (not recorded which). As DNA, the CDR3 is TGTGCCAGCAGTACACCACGGGACACTGAAGCTTTCTTT. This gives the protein CASSTPRDTEAFF.